This T cell receptor beta chain was recorded in a study of identical twins. Study-wide results and caveats: Because invariant MAIT and iNKT cells could be present, zero-insertion analyses could be partly confounded. Models underestimated out-of-frame TCR alpha sharing in monozygotic twins.

TCRdb reanalysed the 5' RACE reads using MiXCR and keeps one entry per CDR3 protein. There are some 440,000 distinct CDR3 sequences in the sample; about 24% occur only once, and 2.9% lies in the top ten. This clonotype came up a few times. Its matching antigen is unknown. The CDR3 runs 16 residues. V lost 1 base to trimming and J lost 7 bases; unmatched junction nucleotides: 6. The sample was also reused in another study, on T cells expressing NK-cell markers. Per that paper: The authors derived TCR beta repertoires from sorted CD3+CD56+NKG2C+, CD3+CD56+NKG2C- and CD3+CD56-NKG2C+ T cells.

The J gene is TRBJ1-6, the V gene TRBV12-3 or TRBV12-4; TRBD1 agrees at 8 bases. The sample was CD4+ T cells sorted from blood. The origin of this receptor is a young woman in good health. This CDR3 is CASSLGYQGANSPLHF. The CDR3 coding sequence is TGTGCCAGCAGTTTAGGGTACCAGGGGGCCAATTCACCCCTCCACTTT.